A selection of T cell receptor beta chains follows, all from one sample in a study of memory CD4+ T cells and cytomegalovirus serostatus. The assay was immunoSEQ multiplex PCR, and TCRdb's table has in-frame clones only and misses some. The profile shows 48,000 or so clones, around 80% of them singletons. The source material was memory CD4+ T cells from blood. These TCRs come from an adult in good health and CMV-seronegative. Both conserved end residues are part of each CDR3. The D gene is left open where the match is weak. Part of the rows lack a size; the others show once, few, many or a class for expanded clones.

d_call	clone_size	v_call	j_call	cdr3_nt	cdr3_aa
-	-	TRBV7-2	TRBJ2-1	TGTGCCAGCTCGGGGGCTAGCTCCTACAATGAGCAGTTCTTC	CASSGASSYNEQFF
-	few	TRBV2	TRBJ1-5	TGTGCCAGCAGGCGGACCGGTCATAGCAATCAGCCCCAGCATTTT	CASRRTGHSNQPQHF
-	-	TRBV2	TRBJ1-5	TGTGCCAGCACGAGCGACGGTGACAATCAGCCCCAGCATTTT	CASTSDGDNQPQHF
-	-	TRBV5-1	TRBJ1-4	TGCGCCAGCAGCTTCCCAGAAAGCGGTAATGAAAAACTGTTTTTT	CASSFPESGNEKLFF
-	-	TRBV6-5	TRBJ1-2	TGTGCCAGCAGCATCGAGCTTTGGGGGAGGGATGGCTACACCTTC	CASSIELWGRDGYTF
-	-	TRBV4-2	TRBJ1-1	TGTGCCAGCAGCTTGAGTCCGGAAAACACTGAAGCTTTCTTT	CASSLSPENTEAFF
-	few	TRBV25-1	TRBJ2-2	TGTGCCAGCAGTGAAGGATTGGGTGACAACACCGGGGAGCTGTTTTTT	CASSEGLGDNTGELFF
-	-	TRBV19	TRBJ2-3	TGTGCCAGTAGTGCTAACCGGGACGGGGTAGCGGATACGCAGTATTTT	CASSANRDGVADTQYF
-	-	TRBV11-2	TRBJ1-5	TGTGCCAGCAGCACCGGGGGGCAACGACAGCCCCAGCATTTT	CASSTGGQRQPQHF
-	-	TRBV28	TRBJ1-5	TGTGCCAGCAGTTTACCTGGCGGTGGTCAGCCCCAGCATTTT	CASSLPGGGQPQHF
TRBD1	-	TRBV5-1	TRBJ2-7	TGCGCCAGCAGCTTGGATCCAGGGGGCACCTACGAGCAGTACTTC	CASSLDPGGTYEQYF
TRBD1	-	TRBV28	TRBJ2-6	TGTGCCAGCAGCCTCGGACAGGGGGCATCTGGGGCCAACGTCCTGACTTTC	CASSLGQGASGANVLTF
-	-	TRBV5-1	TRBJ2-1	TGCGCCAGCAGCTTAAGTGCGGGGGCTCGCAATGAGCAGTTCTTC	CASSLSAGARNEQFF
-	few	TRBV27	TRBJ1-2	TGTGCCAGCAGTTTCAACGGAAACTATGGCTACACCTTC	CASSFNGNYGYTF
TRBD1	few	TRBV18	TRBJ1-2	TGTGCCAGCTCACCAACCAGGGGGTCCACCGGAACTTATGGCTACACCTTC	CASSPTRGSTGTYGYTF
-	-	TRBV11-2	TRBJ2-2	TGTGCCAGCAGCTTAAGGCAGTTTGACCCCACGAACACCGGGGAGCTGTTTTTT	CASSLRQFDPTNTGELFF
-	once	TRBV5-1	TRBJ1-4	TGCGCCAGCAGCTTACCGGCAGAAAAACTGTTTTTT	CASSLPAEKLFF
-	-	TRBV7-2	TRBJ1-2	TGTGCCAGCAGCCCCGGCTGGTCGACAGCCCGTTATGGCTACACCTTC	CASSPGWSTARYGYTF
-	few	TRBV5-6	TRBJ2-3	TGTGCCAGCAGCTTGCTTTATATTAGGGGGAGGACAGATACGCAGTATTTT	CASSLLYIRGRTDTQYF
TRBD1	few	TRBV30	TRBJ1-2	TGTGCCTGGAGTGTAGGGATGACAGGGTGGCGGGGCTACACCTTC	CAWSVGMTGWRGYTF
-	-	TRBV6-5	TRBJ1-1	TGTGCCAGCGGTAGGGGAGGCACTGAAGCTTTCTTT	CASGRGGTEAFF
-	few	TRBV14	TRBJ2-7	TGTGCCAGCAGCCCCCAGATGATCCGGCGGGAGCAGTACTTC	CASSPQMIRREQYF
TRBD2	-	TRBV5-4	TRBJ2-1	TGTGCCAGCAGTCGCGGAGGTCTAGCGGGGAACAATGAGCAGTTCTTC	CASSRGGLAGNNEQFF
TRBD1	-	TRBV28	TRBJ2-7	TGTGCCAGCAGTTCTAGACAGGGTTCCTACGAGCAGTACTTC	CASSSRQGSYEQYF